Listed here are 10 T cell receptor beta chains from one sample, sequenced in a study of technical replicates of blood from several donors. Produced via immunoSEQ multiplex PCR; TCRdb's table is partial and in-frame only. The data hold some 77,000 clones, with 85% to 95% observed a single time. Sequencing input: T cells isolated from PBMCs. The origin of the receptors is a human donor in good health.

The genes are TRBV5-1 and TRBJ2-2; perhaps TRBD1 as D (6 bases). This CDR3 is 14 amino acids long. Germline lookup yields CDR1 SGHRS and CDR2 YFSETQ. Trimming removed 4 bases from V and 1 base from J, with 8 bases in between. The CDR3 reads CASSQTGNTGELFF. The CDR3 nucleotides read TGCGCCAGCAGCCAGACAGGGAACACCGGGGAGCTGTTTTTT.

The rearrangement joins TRBV15 to TRBJ1-2; D possibly corresponds to TRBD1 (6 bases). Germline-derived CDR1 and CDR2 are LNHNV and YYDKDF (reference sequence). V lost 0 bases and J 8 bases, leaving 16 bases between the germline ends. The CDR3 loop spans 15 amino acids. CDR3 in amino acids: CATSRDLNREKGYTF. CDR3 sequence (DNA): TGTGCCACCAGCAGAGATCTAAACAGGGAGAAAGGCTACACCTTC.

V gene TRBV29-1 combines with J gene TRBJ2-7, with 12 nucleotides matching TRBD2. CDR3 length: 15 amino acids. J was trimmed by 7 bases and V by 4 bases; bases with no gene match: 11. The germline CDR1 and CDR2 sequences are SQVTM and ANQGSEA. The CDR3 sequence: CSVVPSGRAYGEQYF. The DNA for the CDR3 is TGCAGCGTTGTACCTAGCGGGAGGGCCTATGGAGAGCAGTACTTC.

This clone was observed a single time. This chain uses TRBV4-1 with TRBJ2-3; 11 bases line up with TRBD2. The CDR3 totals 14 residues. Germline V gene sequence: CDR1 MGHRA, CDR2 YSYEKL. Trimming removed 1 base from V and 7 bases from J; junction bases left unmatched: 1. Written as DNA, the CDR3 is TGCGCCAGCAGCCAAGGACTAGCGGGAAATACGCAGTATTTT. Protein sequence: CASSQGLAGNTQYF.

The rearrangement links TRBV7-2 to TRBJ1-2, with 9 nucleotides matching TRBD1. Unmatched junction bases numbered 9, after V lost 2 bases and J lost 8 bases. The germline V gene has CDR1 SGHTA and CDR2 FQGNSA. The CDR3 loop spans 15 amino acids. CDR3 in amino acids: CASSLHGQGIEGYTF. DNA of the CDR3: TGTGCCAGCAGCTTACATGGACAGGGGATAGAAGGCTACACCTTC.

This chain connects TRBV5-5 to TRBJ2-3; 12 bases line up with TRBD1. V lost 4 bases and J lost 5; bases outside the gene matches: 11. Per germline, CDR1 SGHKS and CDR2 YYEKEE (reference sequence). This CDR3 is 17 amino acids long. The CDR3 coding sequence is TGTGCCAGCAGCCTAATGGGACAGGGGGCGCCGGGAGATACGCAGTATTTT. Protein product: CASSLMGQGAPGDTQYF.

The rearrangement links TRBV6-1 to TRBJ1-5; D not certain. The CDR3 contains 15 residues. V gave up 10 bases and J gave up 3 bases, with 19 bases separating them. The V gene's germline CDR1 is MNHNS and CDR2 SASEGT. DNA for the CDR3: TGTGCCACCATCCGTGAGGGAGGGAACAATCAGCCCCAGCATTTT. Protein sequence: CATIREGGNNQPQHF.

The chain recombines TRBV11-3 with TRBJ2-2; no definite D call. Between the trimmed V and J ends, which lost 5 bases and 0 bases, there was a span of 16 bases. CDR1 is SGHNT and CDR2 is YENEEA in the germline V gene. The CDR3 length is 17 residues. Here the CDR3 DNA reads TGTGCCAGCAGCGACTCGCGACGCAGCCCGAACACCGGGGAGCTGTTTTTT. Translating it yields CASSDSRRSPNTGELFF.

The rearrangement uses TRBV29-1 and TRBJ2-2; no reliable D call. Trimming shortened V by 7 bases and J by 5 bases, and 8 bases separated the two germline ends. This CDR3 contains 11 residues. Germline assignment: CDR1 SQVTM and CDR2 ANQGSEA. The CDR3 DNA reads as TGCAGCGCCTTGGCAACCGGGGAGCTGTTTTTT. Residues: CSALATGELFF.

The chain links TRBV5-6 to TRBJ2-3, with D possibly TRBD2 on 5 matching bases. The V gene's germline CDR1 is SGHDT and CDR2 YYEEEE. V was clipped by 2 bases and J by 2 bases, with 15 bases between them. The CDR3 consists of 16 residues. The chain's CDR3 is CASSLILGMVTDTQYF. The CDR3 region has the DNA TGTGCCAGCAGCTTAATCCTCGGGATGGTCACAGATACGCAGTATTTT.